One sample yielded the 9 T cell receptor beta chains listed below, sequenced in a study of blood T cell repertoires in COVID-19. The assay was immunoSEQ multiplex PCR, and TCRdb's table has in-frame clones only and misses some. The sample records approximately 210,000 clones, 84% being singletons. The sequenced sample was peripheral blood. These TCRs come from a woman in her 70s with active or convalescent COVID-19.

The V gene is TRBV9, the J gene TRBJ2-7; 9 bases are shared with TRBD1. This CDR3 contains 15 residues. The junction had 3 bases not matched to a gene; V was cut back by 0 bases and J by 2 bases. Per the germline V gene, CDR1 is SGDLS and CDR2 is YYNGEE. The CDR3 DNA sequence: TGTGCCAGCAGCGTAGGACAGGGGGGAACCTACGAGCAGTACTTC. This gives the protein CASSVGQGGTYEQYF.

The chain uses TRBV7-9 and TRBJ2-3; D perhaps matches TRBD2 (6 bases). In germline, CDR1 is SEHNR, CDR2 FQNEAQ (reference sequence). This CDR3 has 15 residues. V was trimmed by 1 base and J by 1 base, leaving 9 bases between them. CDR3 in DNA: TGTGCCAGCAGCTTAGATGGCGGGGGCACAGATACGCAGTATTTT. Translated, it gives CASSLDGGGTDTQYF.

This chain joins TRBV30 and TRBJ1-5; 7 bases agree with TRBD1. Per the germline V gene, CDR1 is GTSNPN and CDR2 is SVGIG (reference sequence). Unmatched junction bases numbered 5, after V lost 3 bases and J lost 0 bases. The CDR3 runs 15 residues. CDR3 sequence: CAWSATGNSNQPQHF. The DNA for the CDR3 is TGTGCCTGGAGCGCGACAGGGAATAGCAATCAGCCCCAGCATTTT.

The chain combines TRBV5-6 with TRBJ2-7, with D maybe TRBD1 (7 bases). V was cut by 7 bases and J by 4 bases, with 12 bases left in between. The CDR3 sequence is 12 residues long. Germline V gene sequence: CDR1 SGHDT, CDR2 YYEEEE. DNA for the CDR3: TGTGCCAGCGCACAGGGGAGGTACGAGCAGTACTTC. As protein: CASAQGRYEQYF.

V is TRBV19 and J is TRBJ2-5, with a tentative D call TRBD1 (5 bases). The germline V gene has CDR1 LNHDA and CDR2 SQIVND (reference sequence). V dropped 8 bases and J dropped 1 base, with 17 bases sitting between them. The CDR3 is 15 residues long. The chain's CDR3 is CASPSRERGQETQYF. CDR3 coding DNA: TGTGCCAGTCCCTCCCGCGAAAGGGGCCAAGAGACCCAGTACTTC.

The chain recombines TRBV6-5 with TRBJ1-6; no definite D call. With 0 bases removed from V and 6 bases from J, the gap between germline ends came to 12 bases. The CDR3 covers 16 residues. Per the germline V gene, CDR1 is MNHEY and CDR2 is SVGAGI. For the CDR3, the DNA is TGTGCCAGCAGTTACTCGATCGACATCTTTAATTCACCCCTCCACTTT. Its protein product is CASSYSIDIFNSPLHF.

V is TRBV5-1 and J is TRBJ2-5; the D is unclear. This CDR3 has 13 residues. V lost 4 bases to trimming and J lost 5 bases, with 12 bases between them. Germline values: CDR1 SGHRS, CDR2 YFSETQ. CDR3 in amino acids: CASSLEKMETQYF. The CDR3 DNA reads as TGCGCCAGCAGCCTTGAGAAAATGGAGACCCAGTACTTC. The whole variable domain, remainder taken from reference TRBV5-1 and TRBJ2-5, is KAGVTQTPRYLIKTRGQQVTLSCSPISGHRSVSWYQQTPGQGLQFLFEYFSETQRNKGNFPGRFSGRQFSNSRSEMNVSTLELGDSALYLCASSLEKMETQYFGPGTRLLVL.

The chain recombines TRBV7-2 with TRBJ1-1, with TRBD1 matching over 7 bases. This CDR3 has 13 residues. Unmatched junction bases numbered 5, after V lost 9 bases and J lost 1 base. Germline assignment: CDR1 SGHTA and CDR2 FQGNSA. Here the CDR3 reads CARMGQTNTEAFF. CDR3 DNA sequence: TGTGCCAGAATGGGACAGACGAACACTGAAGCTTTCTTT.

The chain combines TRBV6-6 with TRBJ2-7; 9 bases match TRBD1. CDR1 MNHNY and CDR2 SVGAGI come from the germline V gene (reference sequence). V lost 2 bases and J lost 2; bases outside the gene matches: 4. The CDR3 covers 15 residues. In DNA, the CDR3 is TGTGCCAGCAGTTACCCCGGGACAGGGCCCTACGAGCAGTACTTC. Its protein is CASSYPGTGPYEQYF.